The 26 T cell receptor beta chains listed next were all sequenced from one sample in a study of T cells in Graves' hyperthyroidism and ophthalmopathy. RNA transcripts provided the source from which TCR beta CDR3 regions were amplified. When the TCR CDR3 underwent first-round RT-PCR, the HTBI primer set was used. TCRdb passed the multiplex PCR reads through MiXCR, listing each CDR3 protein once. The sample holds under 350,000 distinct CDR3 sequences, approximately 13% seen once. The specimen was blood. The source is a woman between 35 and 50 years old with Graves' ophthalmopathy.

V is TRBV5-1 and J is TRBJ2-2, with D possibly TRBD2 on 5 matching bases. The CDR3 has 13 residues. Germline CDR1 reads SGHRS; CDR2 reads YFSETQ. Trimming took 4 bases from V and 6 from J, leaving 10 bases between them. CDR3 nucleotide sequence: TGCGCCAGCAGCAGCGGATCCTCCGGGGAGCTGTTTTTT. This translates into CASSSGSSGELFF.

This clonotype was observed a few times. The V gene is TRBV28, the J gene TRBJ2-7; 7 bases agree with TRBD2. The CDR3 loop spans 13 amino acids. Germline V gene lookup returns CDR1 MDHEN and CDR2 SYDVKM. Trimming removed 6 bases from V and 3 bases from J; junction bases left unmatched: 5. CDR3 residues: CASRAGAGYEQYF. As DNA, the CDR3 is TGTGCCAGCAGGGCGGGAGCGGGCTACGAGCAGTACTTC. The variable domain in full, with the rest retrieved from reference TRBV28 and TRBJ2-7, is DVKVTQSSRYLVKRTGEKVFLECVQDMDHENMFWYRQDPGLGLRLIYFSYDVKMKEKGDIPEGYSVSREKKERFSLILESASTNQTSMYLCASRAGAGYEQYFGPGTRLTVT.

This clonotype showed up many times. The chain links TRBV27 to TRBJ2-4; the D gene is possibly TRBD2 (6 bases). With 2 bases removed from V and 9 bases from J, the gap between germline ends came to 17 bases. Germline loops: CDR1 MNHEY, CDR2 SMNVEV (reference sequence). This CDR3 comprises 15 residues. The CDR3 DNA reads TGTGCCAGCAGTTTAATTGGAGCAATGGGGGGCATTCAGTACTTC. Translating gives CASSLIGAMGGIQYF.

This clonotype showed up many times. This chain joins TRBV7-9 and TRBJ2-7; no firm D call. V was clipped by 1 base and J by 3 bases, with 7 bases between them. Germline CDR1 reads SEHNR; CDR2 reads FQNEAQ (reference sequence). The CDR3 totals 13 residues. The CDR3 here is CASSLGGFYEQYF. The CDR3, as DNA: TGTGCCAGCAGCTTAGGAGGCTTCTACGAGCAGTACTTC.

The chain recombines TRBV7-6 with TRBJ2-1; possibly TRBD1 for D (5 bases). The CDR3 consists of 12 residues. V dropped 0 bases and J dropped 9 bases, with 6 bases sitting between them. CDR1 is SGHVS and CDR2 is FNYEAQ in the germline V gene. CDR3 nucleotide sequence: TGTGCCAGCAGCTTAGCTAGGGGTGAGCAGTTCTTC. Its translation is CASSLARGEQFF.

This clonotype has at least ten counts. The chain carries TRBV11-3 and TRBJ1-1, with 7 bases fitting TRBD1. After removal of 5 bases from V and 6 bases from J, the junction contained 6 bases not matched to a gene. This CDR3 has 13 amino acids. Per germline, CDR1 SGHNT and CDR2 YENEEA. The CDR3 is CASSRNRGAEAFF. The CDR3 DNA follows: TGTGCCAGCAGCCGAAACAGGGGTGCTGAAGCTTTCTTT.

CDR3 nucleotides: TGTGCCAGCAGGGGGGGCCAGGGCTACACCTTC. This gives the protein CASRGGQGYTF. This chain links TRBV28 with TRBJ1-2, with D perhaps TRBD1 (6 bases). V was pared by 6 bases and J by 8 bases, with 10 bases between. The CDR3 is 11 residues long. Germline CDR1 is MDHEN and CDR2 is SYDVKM.

This clonotype showed up many times. The rearrangement links TRBV2 to TRBJ2-5, with 8 bases matching TRBD1. Germline trimming cut 5 bases from V and 4 bases from J; bases unmatched to any gene: 6. Germline lookup yields CDR1 SNHLY and CDR2 FYNNEI. The CDR3 sequence is 14 residues long. The CDR3 bases are TGTGCCAGCAGTCCCGACAGGGGTCGAGAGACCCAGTACTTC. It specifies CASSPDRGRETQYF.

This clonotype was counted between two and nine times. The rearrangement uses TRBV6-1 and TRBJ1-5; no clear D gene. V lost 3 bases to trimming and J lost 7 bases, with 10 bases between them. This CDR3 contains 13 residues. Per the germline V gene, CDR1 is MNHNS and CDR2 is SASEGT. CDR3: CASSDWARQPQHF. In DNA, the CDR3 is TGTGCCAGCAGTGATTGGGCCAGACAGCCCCAGCATTTT.

The chain links TRBV7-2 to TRBJ2-3; a weak D match, TRBD2 (6 bases). V lost 1 base and J 1 base, leaving 9 bases between the germline ends. The CDR3 is made up of 15 amino acids. The germline CDR1 and CDR2 sequences are SGHTA and FQGNSA. CDR3 coding DNA: TGTGCCAGCAGCTTAGAGGCTAGCGGCACAGATACGCAGTATTTT. This encodes CASSLEASGTDTQYF. The complete variable domain, with remaining parts taken from reference TRBV7-2 and TRBJ2-3, reads GAGVSQSPSNKVTEKGKDVELRCDPISGHTALYWYRQSLGQGLEFLIYFQGNSAPDKSGLPSDRFSAERTGGSVSTLTIQRTQQEDSAVYLCASSLEASGTDTQYFGPGTRLTVL.

The chain recombines TRBV5-1 with TRBJ1-1, with D unclear. Germline lookup yields CDR1 SGHRS and CDR2 YFSETQ. The CDR3 runs to 15 residues. V was cut by 0 bases and J by 4 bases, with 13 bases left in between. The CDR3 nucleotides are TGCGCCAGCAGCTTGGGCCGGGCCTCGGGCACTGAAGCTTTCTTT. Its translation: CASSLGRASGTEAFF. The full variable domain, its missing parts supplied by reference TRBV5-1 and TRBJ1-1, is KAGVTQTPRYLIKTRGQQVTLSCSPISGHRSVSWYQQTPGQGLQFLFEYFSETQRNKGNFPGRFSGRQFSNSRSEMNVSTLELGDSALYLCASSLGRASGTEAFFGQGTRLTVV.

The CDR3 sequence is CAWVGQLNTEAFF. In DNA, the CDR3 is TGTGCCTGGGTGGGGCAGTTGAACACTGAAGCTTTCTTT. The chain is built from TRBV30 and TRBJ1-1; possibly TRBD1 for D (5 bases). CDR1 and CDR2 (germline): GTSNPN, SVGIG (reference sequence). The CDR3 totals 13 residues. The V end was cut by 5 bases, the J end by 0 bases, with 10 bases between.

This clonotype was detected ten times or more. The chain combines TRBV28 with TRBJ2-3; D unclear. CDR1 is MDHEN and CDR2 is SYDVKM in the germline V gene. The CDR3 spans 14 residues. V shed 3 bases and J shed 0 bases, with 7 bases lying between them. In nucleotides, the CDR3 is TGTGCCAGCAGTTTTGGACCGAGCACAGATACGCAGTATTTT. This sequence encodes CASSFGPSTDTQYF.

As regards this clonotype: A much larger clone lies one base from this, so it may be a read error. The rearrangement uses TRBV28 and TRBJ2-3; perhaps TRBD2 as D (6 bases). Germline-derived CDR1 and CDR2 are MDHEN and SYDVKM. The CDR3 runs 14 residues. The CDR3 region is CASSLVPTGDMQYF. The CDR3 DNA follows: TGTGCCAGCAGTTTAGTTCCCACGGGAGATATGCAGTATTTT.

This clonotype was picked up a small number of times. At one end, the junction sequence differs from germline, possibly due to a read error. The J gene is TRBJ2-1, the V gene TRBV28, with 9 bases lining up with TRBD2. The CDR3 is made up of 16 amino acids. Germline CDR1 is MDHEN and CDR2 is SYDVKM. CDR3 sequence: CVSSSDYSGSRNEQFF. The CDR3 DNA sequence: TGTGTCAGCAGTTCGGATTATAGCGGGAGTAGGAATGAGCAGTTCTTC.

At least ten counts were recorded for this clonotype. V and J are TRBV6-1 and TRBJ2-2; D might be TRBD2 (5 bases). V was pared by 6 bases and J by 1 base, with 15 bases between. The CDR3 has 16 residues. Germline V gene data show CDR1 as MNHNS and CDR2 as SASEGT. CDR3 sequence reads: CASRSQDSWNTGELFF. The CDR3 DNA is TGTGCCAGCAGATCTCAGGACTCTTGGAACACCGGGGAGCTGTTTTTT.

This clonotype showed up just a few times. The chain joins TRBV7-8 to TRBJ1-1; no clear D. Germline CDR1 SGHVS, CDR2 FQNEAQ. With 7 bases removed from V and 0 bases from J, the gap between germline ends came to 15 bases. The CDR3 totals 15 residues. This CDR3 is CASTRRGLLNTEAFF. Here the CDR3 DNA reads TGTGCCAGCACCCGGAGAGGGTTGCTGAACACTGAAGCTTTCTTT. Combining the CDR3 with reference TRBV7-8 and TRBJ1-1 gives the whole variable domain GAGVSQSPRYKVAKRGQDVALRCDPISGHVSLFWYQQALGQGPEFLTYFQNEAQLDKSGLPSDRFFAERPEGSVSTLKIQRTQQEDSAVYLCASTRRGLLNTEAFFGQGTRLTVV.

This clonotype was seen repeatedly, ten times or more. The rearrangement uses TRBV29-1 and TRBJ1-1, with 10 bases fitting TRBD1. CDR3 length: 12 residues. Looked up from germline, CDR1 is SQVTM and CDR2 is ANQGSEA. V gave up 6 bases and J gave up 6 bases; unmatched junction bases: 4. The CDR3 nucleotides read TGCAGCGTCCCGGGACAGGGGTCTGAAGCTTTCTTT. Translating gives CSVPGQGSEAFF.

This clonotype was detected ten times or more. The rearrangement links TRBV28 to TRBJ2-7; tentatively, D is TRBD1 or TRBD2 (5 bases each). The CDR3 is 14 amino acids. Trimming left V 6 bases short and J 5 bases short, with 17 bases between. Germline V gives CDR1 MDHEN, CDR2 SYDVKM. The CDR3 reads CASRRARGRDEQYF. Here the CDR3 DNA reads TGTGCCAGCAGGCGAGCTCGGGGACGCGACGAGCAGTACTTC.

In its sample, this clonotype was seen many times. The rearrangement joins TRBV14 to TRBJ1-1, with D possibly being TRBD1 (5 bases). This CDR3 is 17 amino acids long. Germline CDR1 SGHDN, CDR2 FVKESK. Trimming shortened V by 1 base and J by 1 base, and 16 bases separated the two germline ends. Here the CDR3 DNA reads TGTGCCAGCAGCCAAGGGGGCATTTGGCGGTGGAACACTGAAGCTTTCTTT. It is translated as CASSQGGIWRWNTEAFF.

This clonotype has only a few counts. J is TRBJ2-5 and V is TRBV3-1, with D possibly TRBD1 on 6 matching bases. V dropped 3 bases and J dropped 5 bases, with 13 bases sitting between them. CDR3 size: 14 residues. The germline V gene encodes CDR1 LGHDT and CDR2 YNNKEL (reference sequence). CDR3 residues: CASSHLTGEETQYF. CDR3 bases: TGTGCCAGCAGCCACCTGACAGGCGAGGAGACCCAGTACTTC.

This clonotype was counted at least ten times. This chain joins TRBV6-1 and TRBJ1-6, with no clear D. V lost 6 bases and J 0 bases, leaving 9 bases between the germline ends. Germline CDR1 reads MNHNS; CDR2 reads SASEGT. The CDR3 is made up of 15 amino acids. The CDR3 DNA is TGTGCCAGCAGCCCCCTCAGCTCCTATAATTCACCCCTCCACTTT. Translating it yields CASSPLSSYNSPLHF.

This clonotype occurred many times. CDR3 sequence reads: CSVGVDTQYF. In DNA, the CDR3 is TGCAGCGTTGGTGTAGATACGCAGTATTTT. This chain joins TRBV29-1 and TRBJ2-3; D is unclear. CDR1 is SQVTM and CDR2 is ANQGSEA in the germline V gene. CDR3 size: 10 residues. The V end lost 4 bases, the J end lost 5 bases, and 4 bases lay between the germline ends.

This clonotype was observed at least ten times. J is TRBJ2-5 and V is TRBV7-9, with 8 positions matching TRBD2. Germline loops: CDR1 SEHNR, CDR2 FQNEAQ (reference sequence). The CDR3 runs to 15 residues. Trimming removed 1 base from V and 1 base from J; junction bases left unmatched: 2. As DNA, the CDR3 is TGTGCCAGCAGCTTAGGGACTAGCTCCCAAGAGACCCAGTACTTC. This codes for CASSLGTSSQETQYF.

In its sample, this clonotype was seen a few times. This chain uses TRBV19 with TRBJ1-1; perhaps TRBD1 as D (6 bases). The length of the CDR3 is 15 residues. V lost 2 bases and J 7 bases, leaving 17 bases between the germline ends. Germline CDR1 is LNHDA and CDR2 is SQIVND (reference sequence). The CDR3 DNA is TGTGCCAGTAGTATAAACCTTGGGGGCTATCTTGAAGCTTTCTTT. The encoded protein is CASSINLGGYLEAFF.

This clonotype showed up many times. The gene calls are TRBV6-2 or TRBV6-3 and TRBJ2-1; 14 positions agree with TRBD2. The V segment lost 2 bases and the J segment 9 bases; nucleotides outside the gene matches: 9. The CDR3 is made up of 17 amino acids. Germline V gene lookup returns CDR1 MNHEY and CDR2 SVGEGT. In DNA, the CDR3 is TGTGCCAGCAGTTACCCGACTAGCGGGAGGGAACAAGTTGAGCAGTTCTTC. Protein product: CASSYPTSGREQVEQFF.